The present T cell receptor beta chain was sequenced within a study of beta chain features in type 1 diabetes. Study in general: Summed over all samples, the examined sorted cells came to some 99 million.

This clone was counted only a few times. Unmatched junction bases numbered 4, after V lost 1 base and J lost 1 base. Germline V gene lookup returns CDR1 SGHTA and CDR2 FQGNSA. The CDR3 sequence is 15 residues long. The entirety of the isolated RNA underwent reverse transcription, so expressed TCRB transcripts were sequenced. Clones were read by immunoSEQ multiplex PCR, and TCRdb kept only the in-frame ones, dropping some. In the table there are about 350,000 clones, roughly a fifth of which are singletons. The sequencing input was naive CD4+ T cells from blood. The TCR was taken from a woman between 18 and 30 years old in good health. The rearrangement joins TRBV7-2 to TRBJ2-7; TRBD2 agrees at 7 bases. CDR3 sequence reads: CASSLGGRRSYEQYF. CDR3 nucleotides: TGTGCCAGCAGCTTAGGCGGGAGAAGGTCCTACGAGCAGTACTTC.